This entry lists 20 T cell receptor beta chains sequenced from one sample in a study of PD-1 blockade in mismatch repair-deficient tumors (TCRdb year 2017). The receptor library was made with the immunoSEQ multiplex PCR assay. TCRdb stores this immuneACCESS table with in-frame sequences only. Part of the clones is absent; in the studies checked, under half of the shortfall reflects unresolved V genes, and no reason is known for the rest. Counted in this sample were some 85,000 clones; approximately 81% of them appeared once. Approximately 5.5% of the sample rests with the top ten. The source material was peripheral blood, sampled 44 weeks after starting pembrolizumab. These receptors all stem from an adult with mismatch repair-deficient cancer.

This rearrangement joins TRBV11-2 to TRBJ2-1; TRBD2 matches 7 bases. The CDR3 has 17 amino acids. Trimming removed 7 bases from V and 0 bases from J; junction bases left unmatched: 12. CDR1 is SGHAT, CDR2 FQNNGV, per germline. CDR3 nucleotide sequence: TGTGCCAGCAACCTCCGAGGGACTACAGTCTCCTACAATGAGCAGTTCTTC. Encoded protein: CASNLRGTTVSYNEQFF.

V usage is TRBV4-2 and J usage is TRBJ1-4; TRBD1 agrees at 10 bases. The germline V gene has CDR1 LGHNA and CDR2 YNFKEQ. There are 18 residues in the CDR3. Trimming cost V 1 base and J 6 bases; bases outside gene matches: 11. CDR3 sequence reads: CASSQVPGQGFGDEKLFF. In DNA, the CDR3 is TGTGCCAGCAGCCAAGTTCCGGGACAGGGGTTCGGAGATGAAAAACTGTTTTTT.

The rearrangement joins TRBV6-5 to TRBJ2-7; 8 bases are shared with TRBD2. Unmatched junction bases numbered 7, after V lost 7 bases and J lost 2 bases. From germline, CDR1 is MNHEY and CDR2 SVGAGI. The CDR3 contains 14 residues. The CDR3 nucleotides are TGTGCCAGCACCCGACTAGCGCCGACCTACGAGCAGTACTTC. Translating it yields CASTRLAPTYEQYF.

The V and J genes are TRBV29-1 and TRBJ2-7; D perhaps matches TRBD2 (5 bases). Per germline, CDR1 SQVTM and CDR2 ANQGSEA. The CDR3 consists of 15 residues. V was shortened by 2 bases and J by 0 bases, with 14 bases between the two germline ends. CDR3 sequence reads: CSVETSGFSSYEQYF. The CDR3 nucleotides read TGCAGCGTTGAAACATCGGGGTTTAGCTCCTACGAGCAGTACTTC.

The V and J genes are TRBV14 and TRBJ2-1, with D perhaps matching TRBD2 (6 bases). The germline V gene has CDR1 SGHDN and CDR2 FVKESK. This CDR3 region has 16 residues. Trimming shortened V by 4 bases and J by 3 bases, and 16 bases separated the two germline ends. The DNA for the CDR3 is TGTGCCAGCAGCCCCGCTTCCGGGACTTTCTACAATGAGCAGTTCTTC. The encoded protein is CASSPASGTFYNEQFF.

The J gene is TRBJ2-7, the V gene TRBV7-2; D ambiguous. The CDR3 consists of 14 residues. Trimming removed 4 bases from V and 7 bases from J, with 17 bases in between. Germline-derived CDR1 and CDR2 are SGHTA and FQGNSA. The CDR3 sequence: CASSSDILQREQYF. The CDR3 DNA sequence: TGTGCCAGCAGCTCCGACATTCTCCAGAGAGAGCAGTACTTC.

This rearrangement joins TRBV7-8 to TRBJ2-3, with 9 bases matching TRBD2. V gave up 5 bases and J gave up 1 base; unmatched junction bases: 22. The CDR3 runs to 21 residues. Germline V gene data show CDR1 as SGHVS and CDR2 as FQNEAQ. The CDR3 DNA reads TGTGCCAGCAGCGCCCCGGGACAGACCCTTCATGCTAGCGGGGGCACAGATACGCAGTATTTT. As protein: CASSAPGQTLHASGGTDTQYF.

The chain recombines TRBV19 with TRBJ2-5; the match to TRBD2 covers 8 bases. Germline values: CDR1 LNHDA, CDR2 SQIVND (reference sequence). This CDR3 has 14 residues. The J segment lost 5 bases and the V segment lost 2 bases, leaving 4 bases of the junction unmatched. The DNA for the CDR3 is TGTGCCAGTAGTATAATTAGCGGGACCGAGACCCAGTACTTC. Its translation is CASSIISGTETQYF.

V and J are TRBV15 and TRBJ2-3, with 14 bases aligning to TRBD2. CDR1 and CDR2 (germline): LNHNV, YYDKDF (reference sequence). Losses at the gene ends were 5 bases for V and 1 base for J; bases not matched to a gene: 5. CDR3 length: 17 residues. The CDR3 here is CATSPGTSGSGTDTQYF. CDR3 coding DNA: TGTGCCACCAGCCCGGGGACTAGCGGGAGTGGCACAGATACGCAGTATTTT. Full variable domain (remainder filled in from reference TRBV15 and TRBJ2-3): DAMVIQNPRYQVTQFGKPVTLSCSQTLNHNVMYWYQQKSSQAPKLLFHYYDKDFNNEADTPDNFQSRRPNTSFCFLDIRSPGLGDTAMYLCATSPGTSGSGTDTQYFGPGTRLTVL.

This chain uses TRBV27 with TRBJ1-4; D perhaps matches TRBD1 (5 bases). Germline V gene lookup returns CDR1 MNHEY and CDR2 SMNVEV (reference sequence). The V end lost 1 base, the J end lost 2 bases, and 5 bases lay between the germline ends. The CDR3 has 14 amino acids. CDR3 sequence (DNA): TGTGCCAGCAGTTTATGGGGGACTAATGAAAAACTGTTTTTT. Amino acid sequence: CASSLWGTNEKLFF.

This chain connects TRBV6-1 to TRBJ1-1; D gene uncertain. Germline lookup yields CDR1 MNHNS and CDR2 SASEGT. Trimming cost V 0 bases and J 5 bases, with 7 bases left between them. The CDR3 runs 13 residues. The DNA for the CDR3 is TGTGCCAGCAGTGAAGCCCGGAGGACTGAAGCTTTCTTT. It translates to CASSEARRTEAFF.

This clone appeared a few times. The chain combines TRBV27 with TRBJ1-2; D might be TRBD1 (6 bases). V was cut by 5 bases and J by 3 bases, with 16 bases left in between. The CDR3 is 15 residues long. The germline V gene encodes CDR1 MNHEY and CDR2 SMNVEV (reference sequence). This CDR3 is CASSHYRDGDYGYTF. The CDR3 region has the DNA TGTGCCAGCAGTCATTACAGGGATGGTGACTATGGCTACACCTTC.

The chain employs TRBV30 and TRBJ2-2, with a weak D call TRBD1 (6 bases). CDR1 is GTSNPN, CDR2 SVGIG, per germline (reference sequence). The CDR3 is 14 amino acids. With 5 bases removed from V and 3 bases from J, the gap between germline ends came to 13 bases. The CDR3 nucleotides read TGTGCCTGGGGGACACGTGAACACACCGGGGAGCTGTTTTTT. Amino acids: CAWGTREHTGELFF.

The V gene is TRBV9, the J gene TRBJ2-2, with 9 bases identical to TRBD2. There are 14 residues in the CDR3. V shed 5 bases and J 6 bases; nucleotides not matched to a gene: 5. Germline lookup yields CDR1 SGDLS and CDR2 YYNGEE. DNA for the CDR3: TGTGCCAGCAGTCGGACTAGCGCTTCCGGGGAGCTGTTTTTT. Amino acid sequence: CASSRTSASGELFF. Using reference TRBV9 and TRBJ2-2 for the parts outside the CDR3, the full variable domain is DSGVTQTPKHLITATGQRVTLRCSPRSGDLSVYWYQQSLDQGLQFLIQYYNGEERAKGNILERFSAQQFPDLHSELNLSSLELGDSALYFCASSRTSASGELFFGEGSRLTVL.

The J gene is TRBJ2-2, the V gene TRBV5-4, with TRBD2 matching over 8 bases. The CDR3 has 15 residues. Germline CDR1 and CDR2: SGHNT and YYREEE (reference sequence). V was pared by 4 bases and J by 6 bases, with 8 bases of the junction left unmatched. The CDR3 loop is CASSLGQRESGELFF. CDR3 nucleotides: TGTGCCAGCAGCCTTGGCCAGCGGGAGTCCGGGGAGCTGTTTTTT. Complete variable domain (other parts from reference TRBV5-4 and TRBJ2-2): ETGVTQSPTHLIKTRGQQVTLRCSSQSGHNTVSWYQQALGQGPQFIFQYYREEENGRGNFPPRFSGLQFPNYSSELNVNALELDDSALYLCASSLGQRESGELFFGEGSRLTVL.

The chain combines TRBV11-3 with TRBJ2-3; possibly TRBD1 for D (5 bases). CDR1 SGHNT and CDR2 YENEEA come from the germline V gene. Trimming stripped 8 bases from V and 2 bases from J, with 17 bases between. This CDR3 is 15 amino acids long. The CDR3 loop reads CASGTQGINTDTQYF. The CDR3 DNA sequence: TGTGCCAGCGGCACCCAGGGAATTAACACAGATACGCAGTATTTT.

The sample holds one count of this clone. The chain combines TRBV30 with TRBJ2-7; 8 bases line up with TRBD1. The trim removed 2 bases at V and 3 bases at J, leaving 12 bases unmatched. This CDR3 region has 16 residues. The germline V gene has CDR1 GTSNPN and CDR2 SVGIG (reference sequence). Written as DNA, the CDR3 is TGTGCCTGGAGTTCTATGGGGGGACAGGCCTTCTACGAGCAGTACTTC. It codes for CAWSSMGGQAFYEQYF.

J is TRBJ1-2 and V is TRBV5-5; D gene unclear. Germline V gene sequence: CDR1 SGHKS, CDR2 YYEKEE (reference sequence). There are 13 residues in the CDR3. Trimming pared 4 bases from V and 4 bases from J, leaving 11 bases between. The CDR3 DNA follows: TGTGCCAGCAGCCCGGACGGGATCTATGGCTACACCTTC. This codes for CASSPDGIYGYTF.

The chain has TRBV4-2 and TRBJ2-7, with no clear D. The CDR3 is 14 amino acids. The germline V and J ends were trimmed by 1 base and 5 bases, with 12 bases remaining between them. The germline V gene encodes CDR1 LGHNA and CDR2 YNFKEQ. CDR3 loop: CASSQVEGFHEQYF. DNA of the CDR3: TGTGCCAGCAGCCAAGTGGAAGGGTTCCACGAGCAGTACTTC.

The rearrangement joins TRBV10-3 to TRBJ2-7, with TRBD1 identical over 8 bases. Germline lookup yields CDR1 ENHRY and CDR2 SYGVKD. With V trimmed by 11 bases and J by 8 bases, 14 bases remained unmatched. The CDR3 runs 13 residues. The CDR3 DNA reads as TGTGCCCTCCGTGAGACAGGGGAGGAGCAGCAGTACTTC. This sequence encodes CALRETGEEQQYF.